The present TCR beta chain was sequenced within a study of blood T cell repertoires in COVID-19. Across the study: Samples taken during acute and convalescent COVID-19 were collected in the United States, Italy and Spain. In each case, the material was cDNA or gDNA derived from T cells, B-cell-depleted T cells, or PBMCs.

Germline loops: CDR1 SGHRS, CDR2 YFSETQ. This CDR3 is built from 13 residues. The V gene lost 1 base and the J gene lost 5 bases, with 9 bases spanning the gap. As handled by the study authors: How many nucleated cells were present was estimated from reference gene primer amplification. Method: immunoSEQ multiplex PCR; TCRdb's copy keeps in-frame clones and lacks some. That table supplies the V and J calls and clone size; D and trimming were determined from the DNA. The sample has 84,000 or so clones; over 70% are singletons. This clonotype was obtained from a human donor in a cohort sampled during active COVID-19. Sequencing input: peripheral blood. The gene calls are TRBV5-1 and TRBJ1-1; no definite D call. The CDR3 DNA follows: TGCGCCAGCAGCTTGCTCGAGGGTACTGAAGCTTTCTTT. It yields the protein CASSLLEGTEAFF.